Below are 20 T cell receptor beta chains sequenced from a single sample in a study of shared clonotypes between healthy human individuals. Method: immunoSEQ multiplex PCR; TCRdb's copy keeps in-frame clones and lacks some. Of about 1 million clones listed, around 76% were seen once; the top ten hold about 1.5%. The material sequenced was memory CD4+ T cells sorted from blood. The sample's subset: CD45RA-negative fraction. Receptors were obtained from a man in his late teens or twenties in good health.

This chain uses TRBV29-1 with TRBJ2-1; the D gene is possibly TRBD2 (6 bases). The CDR3 is made up of 14 amino acids. CDR1 SQVTM and CDR2 ANQGSEA come from the germline V gene. V dropped 6 bases and J dropped 0 bases, with 12 bases sitting between them. CDR3 sequence: CSVGTSNSYNEQFF. CDR3 coding DNA: TGCAGCGTGGGGACTTCCAACTCCTACAATGAGCAGTTCTTC.

This chain connects TRBV4-3 to TRBJ2-1; possibly TRBD2 for D (5 bases). Deletions cut 1 base from V and 6 bases from J, with 16 bases between. The CDR3 sequence is 16 residues long. Germline V lookup: CDR1 LGHNA, CDR2 YSLEER. CDR3 residues: CASSQANVLVANEQFF. CDR3 bases: TGCGCCAGCAGCCAAGCCAACGTACTAGTCGCCAATGAGCAGTTCTTC.

This chain joins TRBV7-3 and TRBJ2-5; D is ambiguous. Germline values: CDR1 SGHTA, CDR2 FQGTGA. This CDR3 contains 13 residues. Trimming removed 5 bases at V and 4 bases at J, with 11 bases between. CDR3 sequence (DNA): TGTGCCAGCAGCCCGCGGTTGGGAGAGACCCAGTACTTC. It specifies CASSPRLGETQYF.

This clone showed up just once. This chain links TRBV5-1 with TRBJ2-2, with 10 bases lining up with TRBD1. Per the germline V gene, CDR1 is SGHRS and CDR2 is YFSETQ. Unmatched junction bases numbered 5, after V lost 3 bases and J lost 3 bases. The CDR3 loop spans 16 amino acids. CDR3 DNA sequence: TGCGCCAGCAGCTGGGGGACAGGGGCGGACACCGGGGAGCTGTTTTTT. Translation: CASSWGTGADTGELFF.

The CDR3 loop reads CASSHAGVGETQYF. In DNA form, the CDR3 reads TGCGCCAGCAGCCACGCGGGAGTGGGGGAGACCCAGTACTTC. The chain is built from TRBV4-1 and TRBJ2-5; 7 positions agree with TRBD2. V shed 3 bases, J shed 5 bases, and the junction held 6 bases outside the gene matches. Germline CDR1 reads MGHRA; CDR2 reads YSYEKL. The CDR3 spans 14 residues.

The V call is TRBV5-1, the J call TRBJ2-7, with no clear D. Germline CDR1 SGHRS, CDR2 YFSETQ. The CDR3 totals 11 residues. The germline V and J ends were trimmed by 4 bases and 4 bases, with 6 bases remaining between them. CDR3: CASSGTYEQYF. In nucleotides, the CDR3 is TGCGCCAGCAGCGGCACGTACGAGCAGTACTTC.

V is TRBV27 and J is TRBJ1-4; D unresolved. The CDR3 consists of 15 residues. The germline gives CDR1 MNHEY, CDR2 SMNVEV (reference sequence). Trimming shortened V by 0 bases and J by 4 bases, and 9 bases separated the two germline ends. The DNA for the CDR3 is TGTGCCAGCAGTTTATCGTGGCAGAGTAATGAAAAACTGTTTTTT. Translating it yields CASSLSWQSNEKLFF.

V and J are TRBV5-8 and TRBJ2-4; 13 nucleotides line up with TRBD2. The V gene end was trimmed by 5 bases and the J gene end by 0 bases; junction bases not matched to a gene: 8. CDR1 is SGHTS, CDR2 YDEGEE, per germline. The CDR3 loop spans 18 amino acids. CDR3 coding DNA: TGTGCCAGCAGGCCCGGACTAGCGGGGGTCCTAGCCAAAAACATTCAGTACTTC. Encoded protein: CASRPGLAGVLAKNIQYF.

The chain uses TRBV9 and TRBJ1-3; TRBD1 matches 11 bases. The V and J ends lost 4 bases and 4 bases, in that order; junction bases with no gene match: 7. The CDR3 is made up of 16 amino acids. Germline V gene data show CDR1 as SGDLS and CDR2 as YYNGEE. The CDR3: CASSLGQGAGGNTIYF. The CDR3 DNA follows: TGTGCCAGCAGCTTAGGACAGGGGGCTGGAGGAAACACCATATATTTT.

This clone has only a few counts. V gene TRBV19 combines with J gene TRBJ2-4, with a weak D call TRBD1 (5 bases). Trimming took off 3 bases at V and 1 base at J, with 10 bases between the two ends. The CDR3 runs to 15 residues. From germline, CDR1 is LNHDA and CDR2 SQIVND (reference sequence). CDR3 in amino acids: CASSMGLGAKNIQYF. DNA of the CDR3: TGTGCCAGTAGTATGGGGCTCGGGGCCAAAAACATTCAGTACTTC. Combining the CDR3 with reference TRBV19 and TRBJ2-4 gives the whole variable domain DGGITQSPKYLFRKEGQNVTLSCEQNLNHDAMYWYRQDPGQGLRLIYYSQIVNDFQKGDIAEGYSVSREKKESFPLTVTSAQKNPTAFYLCASSMGLGAKNIQYFGAGTRLSVL.

This clone was recorded once. This sequence joins TRBV29-1 and TRBJ2-7; TRBD2 aligns across 8 bases. The CDR3 spans 14 residues. The V segment lost 5 bases and the J segment 7 bases; nucleotides outside the gene matches: 13. Germline values: CDR1 SQVTM, CDR2 ANQGSEA. CDR3 loop: CSVWGPGGALEQYF. The CDR3 DNA is TGCAGCGTTTGGGGCCCGGGGGGGGCCCTGGAGCAGTACTTC.

The chain uses TRBV7-9 and TRBJ2-5; D is possibly TRBD2 (5 bases). V lost 4 bases and J lost 4, with 7 bases in between. Germline V gene data show CDR1 as SEHNR and CDR2 as FQNEAQ (reference sequence). This CDR3 spans 12 amino acids. The CDR3 region has the DNA TGTGCCAGCAGCTCGGGAACAGAGACCCAGTACTTC. Translating it yields CASSSGTETQYF.

In its sample, this clone was seen a few times. This chain links TRBV28 with TRBJ2-7; 7 bases line up with TRBD1. The CDR3 covers 15 residues. Per germline, CDR1 MDHEN and CDR2 SYDVKM. The V segment lost 5 bases and the J segment 4 bases; nucleotides outside the gene matches: 11. CDR3 amino acids: CASSPSGQKVYEQYF. The CDR3 DNA is TGTGCCAGCAGTCCGTCGGGACAGAAAGTGTACGAGCAGTACTTC.

V gene TRBV7-2 combines with J gene TRBJ2-7; D is possibly TRBD1 (6 bases). V shed 1 base and J shed 0 bases, with 10 bases lying between them. The CDR3 is 15 residues long. Germline values: CDR1 SGHTA, CDR2 FQGNSA. CDR3 sequence: CASSLVWDNSYEQYF. The CDR3, as DNA: TGTGCCAGCAGCTTAGTCTGGGACAACTCCTACGAGCAGTACTTC. The whole variable domain, filled in from reference TRBV7-2 and TRBJ2-7, reads GAGVSQSPSNKVTEKGKDVELRCDPISGHTALYWYRQSLGQGLEFLIYFQGNSAPDKSGLPSDRFSAERTGGSVSTLTIQRTQQEDSAVYLCASSLVWDNSYEQYFGPGTRLTVT.

The chain joins TRBV6-6 to TRBJ1-2; D ambiguous. Looked up from germline, CDR1 is MNHNY and CDR2 is SVGAGI (reference sequence). The CDR3 consists of 15 residues. The V and J ends lost 7 bases and 2 bases respectively, with 17 bases between them. The CDR3 nucleotides are TGTGCCAGCACTGACGTGGCAGTTGGAAACTATGGCTACACCTTC. This translates into CASTDVAVGNYGYTF.

This chain uses TRBV5-1 with TRBJ1-5, with D tentatively TRBD1 (5 bases). Germline-derived CDR1 and CDR2 are SGHRS and YFSETQ. The CDR3 spans 16 residues. Trimming cost V 0 bases and J 3 bases, with 13 bases left between them. The CDR3 spells CASSLGAGGNNQPQHF. Written as DNA, the CDR3 is TGCGCCAGCAGCTTGGGGGCCGGGGGGAACAATCAGCCCCAGCATTTT.

This clone was observed a single time. V usage is TRBV5-1 and J usage is TRBJ2-3, with 10 bases fitting TRBD2. The CDR3 covers 15 residues. Germline CDR1 SGHRS, CDR2 YFSETQ. V gave up 4 bases and J gave up 6 bases; unmatched junction bases: 8. Here the CDR3 reads CASSPALAGLDTQYF. CDR3 bases: TGCGCCAGCAGCCCGGCACTAGCGGGGTTGGATACGCAGTATTTT.

A note on this clone: This sample also contains other DNA sequences that code for the same CDR3. The chain joins TRBV5-1 to TRBJ2-7, with D possibly called TRBD1 or TRBD2 (5 bases each). Germline lookup yields CDR1 SGHRS and CDR2 YFSETQ. CDR3 length: 15 amino acids. The V end was cut by 0 bases, the J end by 1 base, with 11 bases between. CDR3 residues: CASSLAGTGSYEQYF. CDR3 coding DNA: TGCGCCAGCAGCTTGGCCGGGACGGGATCCTACGAGCAGTACTTC.

The CDR3 region is CASSPGTGTSYEQYF. In nucleotides, the CDR3 is TGTGCCAGCAGCCCCGGGACAGGGACTTCCTACGAGCAGTACTTC. This chain joins TRBV7-8 and TRBJ2-7, with 9 nucleotides matching TRBD1. This CDR3 is built from 15 residues. Germline CDR1 reads SGHVS; CDR2 reads FQNEAQ. J lost 1 base, V lost 5 bases, and 6 bases had no gene match.

The chain employs TRBV6-4 and TRBJ2-3; D perhaps matches TRBD2 (6 bases). Trimming took off 2 bases at V and 0 bases at J, with 18 bases between the two ends. This CDR3 is 18 amino acids long. Germline V gene data show CDR1 as MRHNA and CDR2 as SNTAGT. As DNA, the CDR3 is TGTGCCAGCAGTGACCGCCCCGAGATAGCGGAGAGCACAGATACGCAGTATTTT. Protein sequence: CASSDRPEIAESTDTQYF.